This record concerns one TCR beta chain sequence. The antigen is unknown. Naive and memory CD4+ T cell DNA was deep-sequenced without culture. Profiling relied on immunoSEQ multiplex PCR, and the TCRdb table lists in-frame clones only, not all of them. The sample holds 60,000 to 85,000 clones, more than 80% seen once. This sample stems from a study of CD4 T cells in relation to SARS-CoV-2 and coronaviruses. Whole-study context: Crossreactive spike epitopes shared across donors were mapped to their HLA restriction.

Unexposed donor CD4+ T cells date from about 2011-2018, before the COVID-19 pandemic. Overall study findings and caveats: This crossreactivity analysis covered spike protein alone, no other viral proteins. In around 60% of donors, memory CD4+ clonotypes crossrecognized SARS-CoV-2 and at least one common cold coronavirus spike.

The germline CDR1 and CDR2 sequences are SQVTM and ANQGSEA. The CDR3 totals 14 residues. The V and J ends lost 7 bases and 9 bases, in that order; junction bases with no gene match: 11. The sample was naive CD4+ T cells from PBMCs. Subset: naive CD4+ T cells isolated by negative enrichment. The V and J genes are TRBV29-1 and TRBJ2-1; 11 nucleotides align to TRBD1. This clonotype was obtained from a human donor in good health. The CDR3 is CSAQAGTGGPEQFF. As DNA, the CDR3 is TGCAGCGCCCAGGCCGGGACAGGGGGTCCTGAGCAGTTCTTC.